This T cell receptor (beta chain) was identified during a study of shared clonotypes between healthy human individuals. The protocol was immunoSEQ multiplex PCR, while the TCRdb copy is restricted to in-frame clones and leaves out a portion. This sample has about 2 million clones, with roughly 95% found just once. The naive CD8 population came from CD45RO-negative cells selected for CCR7, without terminally differentiated effector memory CD45RA+ cells. This clone was seen a single time. The CDR3 loop spans 15 amino acids. Trimming removed 4 bases from V and 3 bases from J, with 16 bases in between. The V gene's germline CDR1 is MGHRA and CDR2 YSYEKL.

Sequencing input: naive CD8+ T cells sorted from blood. This receptor was identified in a man aged 18 to 29 in good health. The rearrangement links TRBV4-1 to TRBJ2-7, with TRBD2 as a possible D gene (6 bases). The CDR3 bases are TGCGCCAGCAGCCCAATCGGAGGACTACACTACGAGCAGTACTTC. The encoded protein is CASSPIGGLHYEQYF.